This TCR beta chain was profiled in a study of glioma-infiltrating T cells. Amplification of TCR alpha and beta CDR3 regions from RNA used iRepertoire nested multiplex PCR. TCRdb redid the calling of the multiplex PCR reads with MiXCR, one entry per CDR3 protein. The repertoire holds 150,000 to 200,000 distinct CDR3 sequences, with around 40% as singletons. This CDR3 has 14 residues. Trimming took 4 bases from V and 5 from J; bases not matched to a gene: 3. CDR1 and CDR2 (germline): MNHGY, SVAAGI. Regarding this clonotype: Given a much more abundant clone one base away, this may be a read error.

Input material: glioma tissue, nonneoplastic brain tissue, or PBMCs (not recorded which). The V call is TRBV6-9, the J call TRBJ1-1; 11 bases line up with TRBD1. The source of this sequence is a human donor with low-grade glioma or glioblastoma, undergoing nonglioma brain surgery, or in good health (not recorded which). CDR3 loop: CASSWGQGETEAFF. CDR3 bases: TGTGCCAGCAGTTGGGGACAGGGGGAAACTGAAGCTTTCTTT.